These T cell receptor beta chains were read from a single sample in a study of shared clonotypes between healthy human individuals. Assay: immunoSEQ multiplex PCR; the TCRdb copy retains only in-frame clones and omits some. The table shows approximately 1,000,000 clones, with approximately 80% occurring only once. Input material: memory CD4+ T cells from PBMCs. The source of these receptors is a man aged 18 to 29 in good health. Some clones in this sample may be carry-over from other donors' samples. The CDR3 runs from the conserved cysteine through the conserved F or W. A D gene is named only where the DNA matches it firmly. Clone size is given for some rows only: seen once, a few or many times, or a class if the clone is expanded.

J: TRBJ2-6; V: TRBV28; D: -; size: -; CDR3: CASSRGSGANVLTF; DNA: TGTGCCAGCAGTAGGGGATCTGGGGCCAACGTCCTGACTTTC
J: TRBJ2-3; V: TRBV7-7; D: -; size: -; CDR3: CASTPVQGTDTQYF; DNA: TGTGCCAGCACCCCCGTACAGGGCACAGATACGCAGTATTTT
J: TRBJ2-3; V: TRBV28; D: -; size: -; CDR3: CASSSSSGTDTQYF; DNA: TGTGCCAGCAGTTCCTCGAGCGGCACAGATACGCAGTATTTT
J: TRBJ1-5; V: TRBV9; D: -; size: few; CDR3: CASSRANSNQPQHF; DNA: TGTGCCAGCAGCAGGGCCAATAGCAATCAGCCCCAGCATTTT
J: TRBJ1-1; V: TRBV9; D: -; size: -; CDR3: CASSPRRGNTEAFF; DNA: TGTGCCAGCAGCCCCCGCAGGGGCAACACTGAAGCTTTCTTT
J: TRBJ2-1; V: TRBV5-1; D: TRBD2; size: -; CDR3: CASSLALAGAGNEQFF; DNA: TGCGCCAGCAGCTTGGCCCTAGCGGGAGCCGGAAATGAGCAGTTCTTC
J: TRBJ2-7; V: TRBV7-9; D: TRBD2; size: few; CDR3: CASSLPSGRPFVYEQYF; DNA: TGTGCCAGCAGCTTGCCTAGCGGGAGGCCCTTCGTCTACGAGCAGTACTTC
J: TRBJ2-2; V: TRBV25-1; D: -; size: -; CDR3: CASSGNPERDTGELFF; DNA: TGTGCCAGCAGTGGAAACCCTGAGAGGGACACCGGGGAGCTGTTTTTT
J: TRBJ2-1; V: TRBV19; D: -; size: once; CDR3: CASSIFPGHNEQFF; DNA: TGTGCCAGTAGTATATTCCCCGGGCACAATGAGCAGTTCTTC
J: TRBJ1-1; V: TRBV7-2; D: -; size: -; CDR3: CASSLARETEAFF; DNA: TGTGCCAGCAGCTTAGCCAGGGAGACTGAAGCTTTCTTT
J: TRBJ1-5; V: TRBV19; D: -; size: -; CDR3: CASSIPPGNQPQHF; DNA: TGTGCCAGTAGTATCCCCCCGGGGAATCAGCCCCAGCATTTT
J: TRBJ2-7; V: TRBV2; D: -; size: -; CDR3: CASSVGRNSYEQYF; DNA: TGTGCCAGCAGTGTAGGCCGGAACTCCTACGAGCAGTACTTC
J: TRBJ1-5; V: TRBV7-2; D: -; size: -; CDR3: CASSLSTANQPQHF; DNA: TGTGCCAGCAGCCTGAGTACGGCAAATCAGCCCCAGCATTTT
J: TRBJ2-1; V: TRBV20-1; D: -; size: -; CDR3: CSASRSNEQFF; DNA: TGCAGTGCTAGTCGGAGCAATGAGCAGTTCTTC
J: TRBJ1-1; V: TRBV5-1; D: -; size: -; CDR3: CASSLVGSDTEAFF; DNA: TGCGCCAGCAGCCTCGTGGGTTCGGACACTGAAGCTTTCTTT
J: TRBJ2-3; V: TRBV27; D: -; size: -; CDR3: CASSLSGTDTQYF; DNA: TGTGCCAGCAGTTTATCGGGCACAGATACGCAGTATTTT
J: TRBJ2-1; V: TRBV7-9; D: TRBD1; size: -; CDR3: CASSLYRGWNEQFF; DNA: TGTGCCAGCAGCCTTTACAGGGGGTGGAATGAGCAGTTCTTC
J: TRBJ1-1; V: TRBV6-1; D: TRBD1; size: -; CDR3: CASRGQGITEAFF; DNA: TGTGCCAGCAGGGGACAGGGTATAACTGAAGCTTTCTTT
J: TRBJ2-6; V: TRBV5-1; D: -; size: -; CDR3: CASSYPGANVLTF; DNA: TGCGCCAGCAGCTACCCTGGGGCCAACGTCCTGACTTTC
J: TRBJ2-4; V: TRBV6-1; D: TRBD2; size: few; CDR3: CASTGGLAYIQYF; DNA: TGTGCCAGCACGGGGGGGCTGGCATACATTCAGTACTTC
J: TRBJ1-4; V: TRBV11-2; D: -; size: -; CDR3: CASSFDRDSEKLFF; DNA: TGTGCCAGCAGCTTCGACAGAGACAGTGAAAAACTGTTTTTT
J: TRBJ2-4; V: TRBV2; D: TRBD1; size: -; CDR3: CASSRQGIEGNIQYF; DNA: TGTGCCAGCAGTCGACAGGGGATCGAGGGAAACATTCAGTACTTC
J: TRBJ2-3; V: TRBV5-1; D: -; size: -; CDR3: CASSRGDTQYF; DNA: TGCGCCAGCAGTCGGGGGGATACGCAGTATTTT
J: TRBJ2-7; V: TRBV19; D: TRBD1; size: -; CDR3: CATALNSGGYEQYF; DNA: TGTGCCACCGCACTTAATTCAGGGGGCTACGAGCAGTACTTC
J: TRBJ1-4; V: TRBV4-1; D: TRBD1; size: -; CDR3: CASSPTGTGNEKLFF; DNA: TGCGCCAGCAGCCCGACAGGGACGGGAAATGAAAAACTGTTTTTT
J: TRBJ1-4; V: TRBV19; D: -; size: -; CDR3: CASSLTETNEKLFF; DNA: TGTGCCAGTAGTTTGACAGAGACTAATGAAAAACTGTTTTTT
J: TRBJ2-2; V: TRBV6-6; D: TRBD1; size: -; CDR3: CASSSDRENTGELFF; DNA: TGTGCCAGCAGCAGTGACAGGGAGAACACCGGGGAGCTGTTTTTT
J: TRBJ1-2; V: TRBV27; D: -; size: -; CDR3: CASRSRQVGGYTF; DNA: TGTGCCAGCAGATCTAGGCAGGTCGGGGGCTACACCTTC